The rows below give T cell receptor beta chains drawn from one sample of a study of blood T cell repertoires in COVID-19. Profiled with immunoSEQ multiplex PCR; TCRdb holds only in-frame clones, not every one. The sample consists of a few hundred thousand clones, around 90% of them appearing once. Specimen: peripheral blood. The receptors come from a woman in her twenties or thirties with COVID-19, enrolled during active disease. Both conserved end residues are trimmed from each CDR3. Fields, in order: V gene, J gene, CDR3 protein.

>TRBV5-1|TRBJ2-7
ASSSGQGTYEQY
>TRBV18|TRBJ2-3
ASSPPTNTDTQY
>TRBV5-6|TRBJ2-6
ASSLVAVSGANVLT
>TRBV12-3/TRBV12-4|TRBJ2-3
ASSDRGTDTQY
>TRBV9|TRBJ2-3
ASSDERGTDTQY
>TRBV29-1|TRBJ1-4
SGAGQGEKLF
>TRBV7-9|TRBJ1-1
ASSRKTGGTKNTEAF
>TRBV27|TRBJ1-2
ASKPAGQGYGYT
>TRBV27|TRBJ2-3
ASRDPGTGTDTQY
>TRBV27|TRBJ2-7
ASSLRTGYEQY
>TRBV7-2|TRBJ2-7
ASSLDSRWEQY
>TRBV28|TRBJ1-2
ASSPDSTGNGYT
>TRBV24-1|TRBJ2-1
ATSPRTSGSSEQF
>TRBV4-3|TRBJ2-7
ASSQAPASGGYEQY
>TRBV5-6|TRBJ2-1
ASSLAAGYNEQF
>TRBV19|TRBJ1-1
ASSIEGGNTEAF